Each of the 8 T cell receptor beta chains below was sequenced from the same sample in a study of TIL therapy for anti-PD-1-resistant metastatic lung cancer. Time point noted: pre-treatment sample, taken before nivolumab and TIL therapy. The immunoSEQ assay was v3. Sequenced by immunoSEQ multiplex PCR; TCRdb stores in-frame clones only, minus some. The table lists around 20,000 clones, about three quarters of them singletons. The specimen comprised blood, sampled at baseline. The receptors derive from a person aged 25-79 years with non-small cell lung cancer.

The rearrangement uses TRBV24-1 and TRBJ2-1; TRBD1 agrees at 8 bases. J lost 8 bases, V lost 3 bases, and 5 bases had no gene match. CDR1 is KGHDR, CDR2 SFDVKD, per germline. This CDR3 contains 14 residues. The CDR3 coding sequence is TGTGCCACCAGTGATCGACAGGGGTGGGATGAGCAGTTCTTC. This translates into CATSDRQGWDEQFF.

The genes are TRBV7-9 and TRBJ2-3; 8 positions agree with TRBD1. CDR1 is SEHNR and CDR2 is FQNEAQ in the germline V gene (reference sequence). The CDR3 totals 15 residues. Unmatched junction bases numbered 6, after V lost 5 bases and J lost 2 bases. CDR3 protein: CASSLRDRYTDTQYF. CDR3 DNA: TGTGCCAGCAGCCTCCGGGACAGGTACACAGATACGCAGTATTTT.

The chain joins TRBV7-3 to TRBJ2-7; 7 nucleotides line up with TRBD1. Germline loops: CDR1 SGHTA, CDR2 FQGTGA. This CDR3 is 13 amino acids long. V gave up 1 base and J gave up 3 bases; unmatched junction bases: 0. CDR3 in amino acids: CASSLRQGYEQYF. The CDR3 region has the DNA TGTGCCAGCAGCTTAAGACAGGGCTACGAGCAGTACTTC.

J is TRBJ2-7 and V is TRBV6-2 or TRBV6-3; 8 bases align to TRBD1. Looked up from germline, CDR1 is MNHEY and CDR2 is SVGEGT. J was trimmed by 1 base and V by 6 bases; bases with no gene match: 8. The CDR3 extends over 15 amino acids. This CDR3 reads CASSSGQDGSYEQYF. The CDR3 bases are TGTGCCAGCAGCTCGGGACAGGACGGATCCTACGAGCAGTACTTC.

V usage is TRBV5-3 and J usage is TRBJ1-5, with unresolved D. Being an ORF, TRBV5-3 has a function that is uncertain. The CDR3 extends over 19 amino acids. Trimming cost V 0 bases and J 1 base, with 20 bases left between them. CDR3 sequence (DNA): TGTGCCAGAAGCTTGGGGACCTGGATAACGAGGAAGAGCAATCAGCCCCAGCATTTT. As protein: CARSLGTWITRKSNQPQHF.

This sequence joins TRBV5-1 and TRBJ1-6; TRBD1 agrees at 7 bases. The CDR3 has 14 residues. The germline V gene encodes CDR1 SGHRS and CDR2 YFSETQ. Unmatched junction bases numbered 1, after V lost 4 bases and J lost 3 bases. CDR3 DNA: TGCGCCAGCAGCCCAGGGGGCTATAATTCACCCCTCCACTTT. Translation gives CASSPGGYNSPLHF.

The gene calls are TRBV7-2 and TRBJ2-2, with TRBD2 matching 10 bases. J lost 3 bases, V lost 6 bases, and 13 bases had no gene match. The CDR3 spans 18 residues. Per the germline V gene, CDR1 is SGHTA and CDR2 is FQGNSA. The CDR3 DNA follows: TGTGCCAGCAGTCCCGGGCTAGCGGGGGTTGCGGACACCGGGGAGCTGTTTTTT. Translation gives CASSPGLAGVADTGELFF.

The CDR3 here is CASSLGATDTQYF. The DNA for the CDR3 is TGTGCCAGCAGCTTAGGGGCTACAGATACGCAGTATTTT. This chain uses TRBV7-2 with TRBJ2-3; D ambiguous. The V end lost 1 base, the J end lost 3 bases, and 5 bases lay between the germline ends. This CDR3 spans 13 amino acids. CDR1 SGHTA and CDR2 FQGNSA come from the germline V gene.